What follows are 14 T cell receptor beta chains derived from one specimen sequenced in a study of T cell responses to AZD1222 COVID-19 vaccine. Sequenced by immunoSEQ multiplex PCR; TCRdb stores in-frame clones only, minus some. This repertoire shows 130,000 or so clones, roughly 93% found once; its top ten account for 6.6%. Here the sequenced sample was peripheral blood, taken on day 0 of AZD1222 vaccination. Receptors originate from an adult in good health.

V is TRBV4-1 and J is TRBJ2-2; 14 bases align to TRBD2. V shed 3 bases and J 1 base; nucleotides not matched to a gene: 7. CDR3 length: 19 amino acids. CDR1 is MGHRA and CDR2 is YSYEKL in the germline V gene. In DNA form, the CDR3 reads TGCGCCAGCAGCCACCTTGGACTAGCGGGAGGATTGAACACCGGGGAGCTGTTTTTT. It yields the protein CASSHLGLAGGLNTGELFF.

This clone was recorded once. The chain uses TRBV4-2 and TRBJ2-7; 8 bases agree with TRBD2. Trimming removed 4 bases from V and 3 bases from J; junction bases left unmatched: 5. This CDR3 comprises 14 residues. CDR1 LGHNA and CDR2 YNFKEQ come from the germline V gene. CDR3 in DNA: TGTGCCAGCAGCCCCACTAGCGGATACTACGAGCAGTACTTC. Protein sequence: CASSPTSGYYEQYF.

The chain joins TRBV5-6 to TRBJ1-4; D is undetermined. The V and J ends lost 2 bases and 0 bases respectively, with 11 bases between them. CDR1 and CDR2 from the germline V gene are SGHDT and YYEEEE. The CDR3 runs to 16 residues. The CDR3 here is CASSFSLVATNEKLFF. For the CDR3, the DNA is TGTGCCAGCAGCTTCTCCTTAGTTGCAACTAATGAAAAACTGTTTTTT.

V is TRBV30 and J is TRBJ2-7, with D perhaps TRBD1 (5 bases). Germline CDR1 and CDR2: GTSNPN and SVGIG (reference sequence). V gave up 4 bases and J gave up 5 bases, with 21 bases separating them. The CDR3 has 15 amino acids. The CDR3 here is CAWTVGAGKDNEQYF. Written as DNA, the CDR3 is TGTGCCTGGACCGTAGGGGCAGGGAAGGACAACGAGCAGTACTTC.

The V and J genes are TRBV4-1 and TRBJ1-1; D ambiguous. The CDR3 length is 14 residues. V was cut by 5 bases and J by 4 bases, with 14 bases left in between. CDR1 and CDR2 from the germline V gene are MGHRA and YSYEKL. The CDR3 DNA is TGCGCCAGCAGCTCCCATGACCAGGCCACTGAAGCTTTCTTT. Translated: CASSSHDQATEAFF.

The rearrangement joins TRBV24-1 to TRBJ2-1, with D perhaps given as TRBD1 or TRBD2 (6 bases each). The germline V gene encodes CDR1 KGHDR and CDR2 SFDVKD. This CDR3 has 16 residues. Between the trimmed V and J ends, which lost 10 bases and 3 bases, there was a span of 21 bases. As DNA, the CDR3 is TGTGCCACATCTGCCGGGGGCCCCCGCGACTACAATGAGCAGTTCTTC. Protein sequence: CATSAGGPRDYNEQFF.

This clone was counted once. As DNA, the CDR3 is TGCGCCAGCAGCCAAGGACTACTTACCTACAATGAGCAGTTCTTC. It specifies CASSQGLLTYNEQFF. This chain connects TRBV4-3 to TRBJ2-1, with a tentative D call TRBD2 (5 bases). Germline CDR1 reads LGHNA; CDR2 reads YSLEER. The CDR3 has 15 residues. Between the trimmed V and J ends, which lost 1 base and 2 bases, there was a span of 9 bases.

The chain has TRBV27 and TRBJ1-4; D is perhaps TRBD1 (5 bases). This CDR3 is built from 13 residues. V lost 3 bases to trimming and J lost 6 bases, with 8 bases between them. Germline V gives CDR1 MNHEY, CDR2 SMNVEV (reference sequence). As DNA, the CDR3 is TGTGCCAGCAGTTTTCAGGGTGATGAAAAACTGTTTTTT. Translating gives CASSFQGDEKLFF.

This clone has only one observation. Other DNA sequences in the sample encode the same CDR3. The CDR3 bases are TGTGCCAGTAGTATTGCGGGGACTCAGCCCCAGCATTTT. It is translated as CASSIAGTQPQHF. This chain links TRBV19 with TRBJ1-5, with D perhaps matching TRBD1 (5 bases). The CDR3 is 13 residues long. The V end was cut by 3 bases, the J end by 6 bases, with 9 bases between. Per the germline V gene, CDR1 is LNHDA and CDR2 is SQIVND (reference sequence).

This chain uses TRBV19 with TRBJ2-1; D not resolved. The CDR3 contains 16 residues. The germline V and J ends were trimmed by 0 bases and 0 bases, with 9 bases remaining between them. Germline-derived CDR1 and CDR2 are LNHDA and SQIVND (reference sequence). The CDR3 nucleotides are TGTGCCAGTAGTATAGATTACGTGTCCTCCTACAATGAGCAGTTCTTC. Translated: CASSIDYVSSYNEQFF. Using reference TRBV19 and TRBJ2-1 for the parts outside the CDR3, the full variable domain is DGGITQSPKYLFRKEGQNVTLSCEQNLNHDAMYWYRQDPGQGLRLIYYSQIVNDFQKGDIAEGYSVSREKKESFPLTVTSAQKNPTAFYLCASSIDYVSSYNEQFFGPGTRLTVL.

V usage is TRBV9 and J usage is TRBJ1-4; 8 bases fit TRBD1. The CDR3 has 15 amino acids. Unmatched junction bases numbered 0, after V lost 0 bases and J lost 2 bases. Germline V gives CDR1 SGDLS, CDR2 YYNGEE. The CDR3 nucleotides are TGTGCCAGCAGCGTAGGGACAGGGACTAATGAAAAACTGTTTTTT. Its protein product is CASSVGTGTNEKLFF.

V gene TRBV24-1 combines with J gene TRBJ1-3; 7 positions agree with TRBD1. The length of the CDR3 is 16 residues. The V segment lost 9 bases and the J segment 4 bases; nucleotides outside the gene matches: 14. Germline CDR1 KGHDR, CDR2 SFDVKD. CDR3 in amino acids: CATSRQGSGTGNTIYF. The CDR3 region has the DNA TGTGCCACCTCAAGACAGGGATCGGGGACCGGAAACACCATATATTTT.

The chain employs TRBV7-9 and TRBJ1-2; 8 bases align to TRBD1. V was clipped by 3 bases and J by 2 bases; unmatched bases: 8. CDR3 size: 16 residues. Germline V CDR1 and CDR2: SEHNR, FQNEAQ (reference sequence). The CDR3 DNA sequence: TGTGCCAGCAGCTTCAAAGGGACAGGATCCAACTATGGCTACACCTTC. It specifies CASSFKGTGSNYGYTF.

This chain connects TRBV6-5 to TRBJ2-3; possibly TRBD2 for D (6 bases). Trimming took 7 bases from V and 0 from J, leaving 8 bases between them. Germline CDR1 MNHEY, CDR2 SVGAGI. The CDR3 covers 13 residues. DNA of the CDR3: TGTGCCAGCATCAGCGGGAGCACAGATACGCAGTATTTT. Amino acids: CASISGSTDTQYF.